This T cell receptor (beta chain) was documented in a study of CD8+ T cells in alopecia areata. V was pared by 5 bases and J by 3 bases, with 3 bases of the junction left unmatched. The CDR3 spans 14 residues. Germline assignment: CDR1 SGHRS and CDR2 YFSETQ. cDNA prepared by RNA extraction and subsequent reverse transcription served as the template for sequencing. The table came from immunoSEQ multiplex PCR; TCRdb's copy has only in-frame clones and leaves some out. The sample has 10,000 to 15,000 clones; 56% are singletons. Alopecia areata patients had lesional scalp punch biopsies and peripheral blood taken from them.

The sequence was collected from a human donor with alopecia areata. Sequenced material: skin. The chain uses TRBV5-1 and TRBJ2-5; 11 bases align to TRBD2. The CDR3 DNA sequence: TGCGCCAGCAGACAGGGACTAGCGGAAGAGACCCAGTACTTC. Its protein product is CASRQGLAEETQYF.